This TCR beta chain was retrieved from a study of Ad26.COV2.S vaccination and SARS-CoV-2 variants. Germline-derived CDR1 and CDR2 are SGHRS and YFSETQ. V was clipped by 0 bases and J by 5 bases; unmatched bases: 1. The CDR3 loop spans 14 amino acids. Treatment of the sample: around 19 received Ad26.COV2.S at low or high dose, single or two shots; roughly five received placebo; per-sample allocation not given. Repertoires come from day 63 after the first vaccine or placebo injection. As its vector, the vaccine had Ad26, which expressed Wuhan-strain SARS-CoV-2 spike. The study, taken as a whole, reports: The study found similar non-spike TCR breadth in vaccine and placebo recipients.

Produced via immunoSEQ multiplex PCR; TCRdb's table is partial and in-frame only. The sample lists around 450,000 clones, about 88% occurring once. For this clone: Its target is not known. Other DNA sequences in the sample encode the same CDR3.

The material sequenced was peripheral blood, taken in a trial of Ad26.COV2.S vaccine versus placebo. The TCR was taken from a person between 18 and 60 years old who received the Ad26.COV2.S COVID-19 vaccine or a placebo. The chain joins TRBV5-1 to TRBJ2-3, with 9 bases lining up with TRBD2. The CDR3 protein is CASSLGLAEDTQYF. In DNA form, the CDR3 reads TGCGCCAGCAGCTTGGGACTAGCGGAAGATACGCAGTATTTT.